This entry lists 5 T cell receptor beta chains sequenced from one sample in a study of T-cell reconstitution after alpha-beta-depleted transplantation in children. The authors prepared the TCRbeta library with unique molecular identifiers. TCRdb independently ran MiXCR on the PCR reads; one entry per CDR3 protein. The data hold about 540,000 distinct CDR3 sequences, with about 16% observed a single time. Material: PBMCs from the stem cell graft donor, obtained from the stem cell graft. The receptors here all came from a human donor who donated a stem cell graft to a child with acute lymphoblastic leukemia.

The genes are TRBV19 and TRBJ2-3; D may match TRBD1 or TRBD2 (5 bases each). V was cut by 6 bases and J by 4 bases, with 8 bases left in between. This CDR3 contains 12 residues. Per germline, CDR1 LNHDA and CDR2 SQIVND (reference sequence). CDR3 in amino acids: CASRTAADTQYF. CDR3 DNA sequence: TGTGCCAGTAGGACAGCGGCAGATACGCAGTATTTT.

The chain employs TRBV7-8 and TRBJ1-6, with D possibly being TRBD1 (6 bases). In germline, CDR1 is SGHVS, CDR2 FQNEAQ. The CDR3 has 14 residues. V lost 6 bases and J lost 10, with 16 bases in between. CDR3 in DNA: TGTGCCAGCAGTCCACAACAGGGCCGGTCACCCCTCCACTTT. It translates to CASSPQQGRSPLHF.

This clonotype was recorded a few times. This rearrangement joins TRBV4-1 to TRBJ2-3, with a tentative D call TRBD1 (5 bases). Germline lookup yields CDR1 MGHRA and CDR2 YSYEKL. Trimming stripped 1 base from V and 1 base from J, with 6 bases between. The length of the CDR3 is 14 residues. In DNA, the CDR3 is TGCGCCAGCAGCCAAGCACAGGGCACAGATACGCAGTATTTT. Translated, it gives CASSQAQGTDTQYF.

The rearrangement links TRBV6-6 to TRBJ1-6, with 10 bases that match TRBD1. V was pared by 4 bases and J by 10 bases, with 1 base of the junction left unmatched. Looked up from germline, CDR1 is MNHNY and CDR2 is SVGAGI (reference sequence). The CDR3 contains 13 residues. The CDR3, as DNA: TGTGCCAGCAGTTCGGGACAGGGGTCACCCCTCCACTTT. Translated, it gives CASSSGQGSPLHF.

The CDR3 here is CASSQGTIPGELFF. In nucleotides, the CDR3 is TGTGCCAGCAGCCAAGGGACTATACCCGGGGAGCTGTTTTTT. The chain uses TRBV11-2 and TRBJ2-2; 7 nucleotides line up with TRBD2. This CDR3 is built from 14 residues. J lost 6 bases, V lost 5 bases, and 6 bases had no gene match. CDR1 is SGHAT and CDR2 is FQNNGV in the germline V gene.